Sequencing of this T cell receptor (beta chain) was carried out in a study of blood T cell repertoires in COVID-19. At the level of the study: Both acute and convalescent COVID-19 samples were obtained from the United States, Italy and Spain. Nucleic acid was either cDNA or gDNA, and it came from T cells, B-cell-depleted T cells, or PBMCs.

In Seattle, patients joined the study during active infection and were tracked longitudinally. Trimming took 7 bases from V and 1 from J, leaving 16 bases between them. In germline, CDR1 is MNHEY, CDR2 SVGAGI. This CDR3 has 15 residues. This clone was found once. Original handling: Reference gene primer amplification yielded estimated nucleated cell counts. The assay was immunoSEQ multiplex PCR, and TCRdb's table has in-frame clones only and misses some. V, J and clone size were drawn from that table, and D and trimming were deduced from the DNA. The table records under 250,000 clones, over 75% of them present only once.

The V and J genes are TRBV6-5 and TRBJ1-1, with D perhaps matching TRBD1 (5 bases). This sequence was found in a man between 50 and 59 years old with COVID-19, enrolled during active disease. The source material was peripheral blood. This CDR3 reads CASNVPGGGNTEAFF. Written as DNA, the CDR3 is TGTGCCAGCAATGTCCCCGGGGGGGGGAACACTGAAGCTTTCTTT.